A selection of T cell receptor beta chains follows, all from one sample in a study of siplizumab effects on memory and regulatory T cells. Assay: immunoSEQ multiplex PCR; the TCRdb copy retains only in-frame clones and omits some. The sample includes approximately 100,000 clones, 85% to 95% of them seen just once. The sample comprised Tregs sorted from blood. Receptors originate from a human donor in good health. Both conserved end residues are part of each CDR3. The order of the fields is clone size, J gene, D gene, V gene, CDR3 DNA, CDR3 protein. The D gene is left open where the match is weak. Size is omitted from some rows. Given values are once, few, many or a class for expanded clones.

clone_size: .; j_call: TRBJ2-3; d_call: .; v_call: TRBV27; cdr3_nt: TGTGCCAGCAGTGCCCCGGCCCTCGGTGTCGCAGATACGCAGTATTTT; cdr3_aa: CASSAPALGVADTQYF
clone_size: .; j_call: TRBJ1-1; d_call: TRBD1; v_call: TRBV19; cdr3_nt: TGTGCCAGTAGTCGACAGGGAGACACTGAAGCTTTCTTT; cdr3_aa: CASSRQGDTEAFF
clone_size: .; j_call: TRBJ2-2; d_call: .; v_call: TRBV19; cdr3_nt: TGTGCCAGTAGGGGAAACTTATTGAACACCGGGGAGCTGTTTTTT; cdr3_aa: CASRGNLLNTGELFF
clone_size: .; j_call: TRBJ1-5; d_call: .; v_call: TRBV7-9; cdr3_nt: TGTGCCAGCAGCTTAGCAGATCAGCCCCAGCATTTT; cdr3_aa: CASSLADQPQHF
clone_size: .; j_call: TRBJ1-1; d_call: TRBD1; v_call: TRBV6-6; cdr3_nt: TGTGCCAGCAGTTACCCTCGAATAGGGGGCGGCACTGAAGCTTTCTTT; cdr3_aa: CASSYPRIGGGTEAFF
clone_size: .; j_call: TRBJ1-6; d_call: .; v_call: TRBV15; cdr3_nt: TGTGCCACCAGCACAAGTTATGGGACCCTCCACTTT; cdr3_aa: CATSTSYGTLHF
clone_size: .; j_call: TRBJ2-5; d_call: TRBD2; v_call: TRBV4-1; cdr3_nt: TGCGCCAGCAGCCAAGGGGGGACTAGCGAAACCACCCAGTACTTC; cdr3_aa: CASSQGGTSETTQYF
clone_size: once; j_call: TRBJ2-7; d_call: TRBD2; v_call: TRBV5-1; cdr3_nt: TGCGCCAGCAGCTCGGGACTAGCGGGAGCGTACGAGCAGTACTTC; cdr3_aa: CASSSGLAGAYEQYF
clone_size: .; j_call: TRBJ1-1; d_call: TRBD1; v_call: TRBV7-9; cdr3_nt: TGTGCCAGCAGGGGCGACAGGGAGCGGCAAGCTTTCTTT; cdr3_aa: CASRGDRERQAFF
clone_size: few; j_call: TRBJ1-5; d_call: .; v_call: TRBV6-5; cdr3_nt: TGTGCCAGCAGCCGAGACCCCAATCAGCCCCAGCATTTT; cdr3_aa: CASSRDPNQPQHF
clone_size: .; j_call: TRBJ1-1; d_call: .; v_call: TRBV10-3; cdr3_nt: TGTGCCATCAGTGACGGACAGCCGAACACTGAAGCTTTCTTT; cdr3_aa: CAISDGQPNTEAFF
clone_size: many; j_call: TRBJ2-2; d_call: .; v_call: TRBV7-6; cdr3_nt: TGTGCCAGCAGCCAGGGACAGAACACCGGGGAGCTGTTTTTT; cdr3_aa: CASSQGQNTGELFF
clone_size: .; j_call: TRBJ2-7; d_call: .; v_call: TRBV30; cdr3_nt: TGTGCCTGGAGTGGGACCTACGAGCAGTACTTC; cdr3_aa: CAWSGTYEQYF
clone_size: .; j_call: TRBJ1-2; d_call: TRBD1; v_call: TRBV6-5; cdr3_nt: TGTGCCAGCAGTTACGGACAGGAGACCAACTATGGCTACACCTTC; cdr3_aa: CASSYGQETNYGYTF